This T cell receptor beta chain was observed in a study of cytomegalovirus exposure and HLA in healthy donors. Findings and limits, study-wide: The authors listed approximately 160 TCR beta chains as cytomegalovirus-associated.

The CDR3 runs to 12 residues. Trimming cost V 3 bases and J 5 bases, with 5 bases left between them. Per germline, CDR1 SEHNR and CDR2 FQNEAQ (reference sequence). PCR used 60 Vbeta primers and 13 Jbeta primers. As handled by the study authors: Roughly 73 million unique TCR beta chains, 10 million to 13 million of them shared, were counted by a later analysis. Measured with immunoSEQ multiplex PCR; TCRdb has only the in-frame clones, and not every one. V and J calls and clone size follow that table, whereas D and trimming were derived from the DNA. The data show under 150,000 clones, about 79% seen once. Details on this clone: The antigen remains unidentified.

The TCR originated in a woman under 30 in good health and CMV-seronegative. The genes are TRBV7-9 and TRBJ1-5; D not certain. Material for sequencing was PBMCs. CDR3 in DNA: TGTGCCAGCAGCTTCACAGATCAGCCCCAGCATTTT. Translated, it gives CASSFTDQPQHF.